These T cell receptor beta chains were read from a single sample in a study of PD-1 blockade in classical Hodgkin lymphoma. Measured with immunoSEQ multiplex PCR; TCRdb has only the in-frame clones, and not every one. The data contain around 20,000 clones, roughly 77% of them singletons. The starting material was peripheral blood mononuclear cells (PBMCs), obtained before the second cycle of nivolumab. The receptors originated from a human donor with classical Hodgkin lymphoma. Both conserved end residues are part of each CDR3. D genes are given only for firm matches. Size tells how often a clone was seen (once, few, many) or the class of an expanded clone, and some rows leave it out.

j_call | clone_size | v_call | d_call | cdr3_aa | cdr3_nt
TRBJ2-5 | NA | TRBV10-3 | NA | CAISKDIQETQYF | TGTGCCATCAGTAAAGACATTCAAGAGACCCAGTACTTC
TRBJ2-1 | NA | TRBV19 | NA | CASTQWENNEQFF | TGTGCCAGTACTCAGTGGGAGAATAATGAGCAGTTCTTC
TRBJ1-6 | NA | TRBV25-1 | NA | CASRGTYNSPLHF | TGTGCCAGCAGGGGTACCTATAATTCACCCCTCCACTTT
TRBJ2-1 | once | TRBV11-2 | NA | CASSFSSYNEQFF | TGTGCCAGCAGCTTTAGCTCCTACAATGAGCAGTTCTTC
TRBJ2-1 | NA | TRBV30 | TRBD2 | CAWILAGGSFYNEQFF | TGTGCCTGGATCCTAGCGGGGGGTTCTTTCTACAATGAGCAGTTCTTC
TRBJ2-3 | NA | TRBV7-2 | TRBD2 | CASSPGLAGGTDTQYF | TGTGCCAGCAGCCCGGGACTAGCGGGAGGCACAGATACGCAGTATTTT
TRBJ2-2 | NA | TRBV4-3 | NA | CASSQEGGTNTGELFF | TGCGCCAGCAGCCAAGAAGGGGGGACGAACACCGGGGAGCTGTTTTTT
TRBJ2-7 | NA | TRBV4-2 | TRBD2 | CASSQQAASGLLEQYF | TGTGCCAGCAGCCAACAAGCAGCTAGCGGGTTACTCGAGCAGTACTTC
TRBJ1-4 | few | TRBV15 | NA | CATQGGNEKLFF | TGTGCTACGCAGGGCGGGAATGAAAAACTGTTTTTT
TRBJ1-6 | NA | TRBV28 | TRBD1 | CASSSPWTGGNNSPLHF | TGTGCCAGCAGTTCCCCTTGGACAGGGGGCAATAATTCACCCCTCCACTTT
TRBJ1-2 | NA | TRBV5-1 | NA | CASSLIGGDHYGYTF | TGCGCCAGCAGTCTGATCGGGGGCGATCACTATGGCTACACCTTC
TRBJ2-3 | NA | TRBV11-1 | TRBD2 | CASSLAETYGGDTQYF | TGTGCCAGCAGCTTAGCGGAGACGTACGGGGGGGATACGCAGTATTTT
TRBJ2-1 | NA | TRBV15 | TRBD2 | CATSRKRSTSGGPGNEQFF | TGTGCCACCAGCAGGAAACGCTCGACTAGCGGGGGGCCGGGCAATGAGCAGTTCTTC
TRBJ2-3 | once | TRBV7-2 | TRBD1 | CASTLRGLGTDTQYF | TGTGCCAGCACCCTCAGGGGGCTGGGGACAGATACGCAGTATTTT
TRBJ1-6 | NA | TRBV7-6 | TRBD1 | CASSLGAGGRSPLHF | TGTGCCAGCAGCTTAGGGGCAGGGGGGCGTTCACCCCTCCACTTT
TRBJ2-7 | NA | TRBV19 | TRBD1 | CASSTSTGTGGAYEQYF | TGTGCCAGTAGTACTTCTACCGGGACAGGGGGCGCGTACGAGCAGTACTTC
TRBJ2-7 | once | TRBV6-6 | NA | CASSYLGSVQQYF | TGTGCCAGCAGTTATTTGGGTTCGGTTCAGCAGTACTTC
TRBJ2-3 | NA | TRBV9 | NA | CASSPWSADADTQYF | TGTGCCAGCAGCCCGTGGTCCGCCGACGCAGATACGCAGTATTTT
TRBJ2-7 | NA | TRBV5-4 | TRBD1 | CASSYGTGGYEQYF | TGTGCCAGCAGCTACGGGACAGGGGGCTACGAGCAGTACTTC
TRBJ1-1 | NA | TRBV27 | NA | CASSSVNTEAFF | TGTGCCAGTTCCTCCGTGAACACTGAAGCTTTCTTT
TRBJ1-5 | NA | TRBV7-9 | NA | CASSGGEYQPQHF | TGTGCCAGCAGCGGGGGGGAGTACCAGCCCCAGCATTTT
TRBJ2-7 | once | TRBV4-3 | NA | CASSRLTGLAAYEQYF | TGCGCCAGCAGCCGTTTAACAGGGCTCGCAGCCTACGAGCAGTACTTC
TRBJ1-4 | NA | TRBV15 | TRBD1 | CATSRDPTGVNEKLFF | TGTGCCACCAGCAGAGATCCTACAGGGGTTAATGAAAAACTGTTTTTT
TRBJ2-1 | NA | TRBV7-9 | NA | CASSLDRPLDEQFF | TGTGCCAGCAGCTTAGATCGGCCACTGGATGAGCAGTTCTTC
TRBJ2-7 | once | TRBV5-8 | NA | CASSLRGNSYEQYF | TGTGCCAGCAGCTTGCGGGGAAACTCCTACGAGCAGTACTTC
TRBJ2-1 | NA | TRBV9 | TRBD2 | CASSVEWGGYNEQFF | TGTGCCAGCAGCGTAGAGTGGGGGGGTTACAATGAGCAGTTCTTC
TRBJ1-2 | once | TRBV5-6 | NA | CASSVRDGHYGYTF | TGTGCCAGCAGCGTGAGGGACGGCCACTATGGCTACACCTTC
TRBJ2-3 | NA | TRBV12-5 | NA | CASGSVSTDTQYF | TGTGCTAGTGGTTCTGTCAGCACAGATACGCAGTATTTT
TRBJ2-1 | few | TRBV5-1 | NA | CASSSDQSYNEQFF | TGCGCCAGCAGCTCGGACCAATCCTACAATGAGCAGTTCTTC
TRBJ2-1 | NA | TRBV9 | NA | CASSVGHSLGYEQFF | TGTGCCAGCAGCGTCGGGCACAGCCTTGGGTATGAGCAGTTCTTC
TRBJ1-2 | NA | TRBV5-1 | TRBD1 | CASSKTGGSGYGYTF | TGCGCCAGCAGCAAAACAGGGGGCTCGGGCTATGGCTACACCTTC
TRBJ1-5 | few | TRBV7-9 | TRBD1 | CASSFGTGDQPQHF | TGTGCCAGCAGCTTCGGGACAGGGGATCAGCCCCAGCATTTT
TRBJ1-2 | NA | TRBV19 | NA | CASSIRGDYGYTF | TGTGCCAGTAGTATAAGGGGGGACTATGGCTACACCTTC
TRBJ2-7 | NA | TRBV13 | TRBD1 | CASSIGTALEQYF | TGTGCCAGCAGCATTGGGACAGCCCTGGAGCAGTACTTC
TRBJ2-5 | NA | TRBV5-6 | NA | CASSSWEETQYF | TGTGCCAGCAGCTCTTGGGAAGAGACCCAGTACTTC
TRBJ2-2 | NA | TRBV4-3 | NA | CASSHTVERTGELFF | TGCGCCAGCAGCCACACTGTTGAGCGAACCGGGGAGCTGTTTTTT
TRBJ2-2 | NA | TRBV6-4 | TRBD1 | CASSDSVGQGTGELFF | TGTGCCAGCAGTGACTCTGTGGGACAGGGAACCGGGGAGCTGTTTTTT
TRBJ2-1 | once | TRBV19 | NA | CASSNQQGSNEQFF | TGTGCCAGTAGTAACCAACAGGGTAGCAATGAGCAGTTCTTC
TRBJ1-5 | NA | TRBV7-7 | NA | CASSLGAWEGAESSNQPQHF | TGTGCCAGCAGCCTGGGTGCTTGGGAGGGAGCGGAATCTAGCAATCAGCCCCAGCATTTT
TRBJ1-6 | NA | TRBV11-2 | NA | CASSFLDSRVSPLHF | TGTGCCAGCAGCTTTTTAGACAGCCGGGTTTCACCCCTCCACTTT
TRBJ1-5 | NA | TRBV5-1 | NA | CASSFVPRQYSNQPQHF | TGCGCCAGCAGCTTTGTCCCAAGACAGTATAGCAATCAGCCCCAGCATTTT
TRBJ2-3 | medium-sized | TRBV28 | NA | CASSLGQRSTDTQYF | TGTGCCAGCAGTTTAGGCCAGCGGAGCACAGATACGCAGTATTTT
TRBJ1-5 | few | TRBV6-4 | TRBD1 | CASSSTGGGQPQHF | TGTGCCAGCAGTAGTACAGGGGGCGGTCAGCCCCAGCATTTT
TRBJ2-3 | NA | TRBV7-3 | NA | CASSLQAGDSDTQYF | TGTGCCAGCAGCTTACAAGCGGGTGACTCGGATACGCAGTATTTT
TRBJ2-1 | NA | TRBV6-4 | NA | CASSDSEGSDEQFF | TGTGCCAGCAGTGACTCGGAGGGATCGGATGAGCAGTTCTTC
TRBJ2-1 | once | TRBV9 | NA | CASSARGDNEQFF | TGTGCCAGCAGCGCGAGGGGCGACAATGAGCAGTTCTTC
TRBJ1-4 | medium-sized | TRBV23-1 | NA | CASSRDRKLFF | TGCGCCAGCAGTCGCGACAGGAAACTGTTTTTT
TRBJ1-1 | few | TRBV6-5 | NA | CASSHRGRNTEAFF | TGTGCCAGCAGCCACCGGGGGAGGAACACTGAAGCTTTCTTT